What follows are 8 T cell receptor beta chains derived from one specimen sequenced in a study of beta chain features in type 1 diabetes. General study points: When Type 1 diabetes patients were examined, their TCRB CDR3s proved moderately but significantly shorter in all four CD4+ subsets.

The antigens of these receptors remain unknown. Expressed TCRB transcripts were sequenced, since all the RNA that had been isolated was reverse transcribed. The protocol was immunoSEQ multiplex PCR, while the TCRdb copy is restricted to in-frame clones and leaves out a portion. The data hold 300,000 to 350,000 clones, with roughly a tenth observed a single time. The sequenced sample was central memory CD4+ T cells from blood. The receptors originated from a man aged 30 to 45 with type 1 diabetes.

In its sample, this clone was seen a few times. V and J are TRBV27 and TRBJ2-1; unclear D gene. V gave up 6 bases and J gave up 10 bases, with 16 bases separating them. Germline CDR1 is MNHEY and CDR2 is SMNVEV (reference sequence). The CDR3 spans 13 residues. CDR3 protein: CASRDRSFGEQFF. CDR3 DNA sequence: TGTGCCAGCAGGGACCGATCATTTGGAGAGCAGTTCTTC.

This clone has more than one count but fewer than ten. CDR3 sequence: CASSYRGNTEAFF. As DNA, the CDR3 is TGTGCCAGCAGTTACAGGGGAAACACTGAAGCTTTCTTT. This rearrangement joins TRBV6-5 to TRBJ1-1; the D gene is possibly TRBD1 (5 bases). Germline V CDR1 and CDR2: MNHEY, SVGAGI. This CDR3 contains 13 residues. Deletions cut 2 bases from V and 2 bases from J, with 6 bases between.

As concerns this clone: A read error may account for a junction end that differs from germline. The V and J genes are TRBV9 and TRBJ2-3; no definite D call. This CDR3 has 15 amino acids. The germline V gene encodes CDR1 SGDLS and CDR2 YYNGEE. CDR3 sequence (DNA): TGTGCCAGCAGGGTAGGTGGTCTTAGCACAGATACGCAGTATTTT. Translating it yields CASRVGGLSTDTQYF.

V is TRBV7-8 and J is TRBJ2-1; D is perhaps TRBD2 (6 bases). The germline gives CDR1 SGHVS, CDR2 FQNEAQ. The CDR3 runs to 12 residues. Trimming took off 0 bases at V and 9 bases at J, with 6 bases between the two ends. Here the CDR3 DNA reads TGTGCCAGCAGCTTAGCGCGGGGTGAGCAGTTCTTC. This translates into CASSLARGEQFF.

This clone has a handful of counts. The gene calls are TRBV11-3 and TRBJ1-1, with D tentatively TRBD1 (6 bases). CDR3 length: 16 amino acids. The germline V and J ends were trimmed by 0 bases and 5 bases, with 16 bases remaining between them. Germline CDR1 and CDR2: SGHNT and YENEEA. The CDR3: CASSLDGRQGRTEAFF. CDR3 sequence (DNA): TGTGCCAGCAGCTTAGATGGGCGGCAGGGGAGGACTGAAGCTTTCTTT.

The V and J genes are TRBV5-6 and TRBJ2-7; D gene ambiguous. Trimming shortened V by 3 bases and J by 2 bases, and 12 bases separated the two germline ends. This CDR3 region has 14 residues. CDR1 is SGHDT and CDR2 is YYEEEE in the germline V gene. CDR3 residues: CASSSVGGAYEQYF. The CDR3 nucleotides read TGTGCCAGCAGCTCCGTTGGCGGAGCCTACGAGCAGTACTTC.

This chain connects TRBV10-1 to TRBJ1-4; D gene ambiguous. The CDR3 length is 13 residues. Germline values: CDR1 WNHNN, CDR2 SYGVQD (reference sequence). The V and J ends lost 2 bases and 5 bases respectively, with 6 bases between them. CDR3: CASSENKNEKLFF. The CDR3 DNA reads TGCGCCAGCAGTGAGAACAAGAATGAAAAACTGTTTTTT.

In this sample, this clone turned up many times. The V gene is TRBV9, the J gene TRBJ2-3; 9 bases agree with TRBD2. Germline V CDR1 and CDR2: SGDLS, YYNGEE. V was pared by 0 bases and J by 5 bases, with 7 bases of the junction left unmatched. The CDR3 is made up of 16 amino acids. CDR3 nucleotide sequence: TGTGCCAGCAGCGTAGTGGCGGGGGGGCCGGGAGATACGCAGTATTTT. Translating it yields CASSVVAGGPGDTQYF.